The 12 T cell receptor beta chains listed next were all sequenced from one sample in a study of CD8 T cells in Susac syndrome (dated 2019 in TCRdb). The library was made by the immunoSEQ multiplex PCR assay. RNA was extracted with the RNeasy kit and roughly 0.45 to 1 ug was reverse transcribed using random hexamers. Starting from the raw public reads, TCRdb applied fastp trimming at Q25, assembled clones with MiXCR and retained in-frame beta chains. Merged by CDR3 protein, the rows form single entries marked with the most common genes and DNA. For this sample there are about 160,000 distinct CDR3 sequences; about 92% appear just once. Of the sample, approximately 0.075% is held by the ten largest clones. Source material: CD4+ T cells from PBMCs. These receptors originate from a human donor in good health.

The V call is TRBV6-5, the J call TRBJ2-1; D might be TRBD2 (7 bases). CDR3 length equals 14 residues. Germline-derived CDR1 and CDR2 are MNHEY and SVGAGI. Trimming removed 4 bases from V and 10 bases from J, with 17 bases in between. CDR3: CASSSTRGGREQFF. The CDR3 DNA is TGTGCCAGCAGTTCGACTAGGGGGGGTAGAGAGCAGTTCTTC.

The chain has TRBV7-9 and TRBJ2-7, with D perhaps matching TRBD2 (7 bases). Germline values: CDR1 SEHNR, CDR2 FQNEAQ (reference sequence). The V gene lost 5 bases and the J gene lost 3 bases, with 14 bases spanning the gap. The CDR3 is made up of 14 amino acids. CDR3 sequence reads: CASSPSGTRYEQYF. CDR3 DNA: TGTGCCAGCAGCCCAAGCGGGACACGCTACGAGCAGTACTTC.

The chain employs TRBV18 and TRBJ2-1; 16 positions agree with TRBD2. Trimming removed 4 bases from V and 0 bases from J; junction bases left unmatched: 9. CDR1 KGHSH and CDR2 LQKENI come from the germline V gene. The CDR3 has 20 amino acids. The CDR3, as DNA: TGTGCCAGCTCACGACGGGGACTAGCGGGGGGGAGCAGCTCCTACAATGAGCAGTTCTTC. This sequence encodes CASSRRGLAGGSSSYNEQFF.

As DNA, the CDR3 is TGTGCCAGCAGCGTCACCGGGACAGGTACGGAGACTGAAGCTTTCTTT. Translation gives CASSVTGTGTETEAFF. This sequence joins TRBV9 and TRBJ1-1; 8 positions match TRBD1. Per the germline V gene, CDR1 is SGDLS and CDR2 is YYNGEE. The CDR3 loop spans 16 amino acids. With 2 bases clipped from V and 5 bases from J, the junction kept 11 bases outside the gene matches. Full variable domain (rest looked up from reference TRBV9 and TRBJ1-1): DSGVTQTPKHLITATGQRVTLRCSPRSGDLSVYWYQQSLDQGLQFLIQYYNGEERAKGNILERFSAQQFPDLHSELNLSSLELGDSALYFCASSVTGTGTETEAFFGQGTRLTVV.

CDR3 sequence: CASSQAGQGGGELFF. CDR3 DNA: TGCGCCAGCAGCCAAGCCGGACAGGGCGGCGGGGAGCTGTTTTTT. This chain connects TRBV4-1 to TRBJ2-2; 8 nucleotides align to TRBD1. Germline trimming cut 1 base from V and 7 bases from J; bases unmatched to any gene: 5. The CDR3 loop spans 15 amino acids. The V gene's germline CDR1 is MGHRA and CDR2 YSYEKL.

This clonotype was found once. The V gene is TRBV5-8, the J gene TRBJ2-7; weak D call: TRBD1 (5 bases). V was cut by 2 bases and J by 2 bases, with 11 bases left in between. This CDR3 spans 14 amino acids. From germline, CDR1 is SGHTS and CDR2 YDEGEE. The CDR3 reads CASSLVGATYEQYF. The CDR3 DNA sequence: TGTGCCAGCAGCTTAGTAGGGGCCACCTACGAGCAGTACTTC.

The rearrangement joins TRBV20-1 to TRBJ2-1, with 11 positions matching TRBD2. J was trimmed by 10 bases and V by 6 bases; bases with no gene match: 2. The CDR3 contains 11 residues. Per the germline V gene, CDR1 is DFQATT and CDR2 is SNEGSKA (reference sequence). CDR3: CSARLAGEQFF. The CDR3 region has the DNA TGCAGTGCGCGACTAGCGGGGGAGCAGTTCTTC.

This clonotype occurred once. The chain employs TRBV3-1 and TRBJ1-2; D is uncertain. V gave up 0 bases and J gave up 8 bases, with 7 bases separating them. The CDR3 length is 12 residues. Per germline, CDR1 LGHDT and CDR2 YNNKEL (reference sequence). The CDR3 DNA reads TGTGCCAGCAGCCAAGATCAGAGAGGCTACACCTTC. The encoded protein is CASSQDQRGYTF.

The V and J genes are TRBV21-1 and TRBJ2-3; the DNA was not compared with TRBD2, the D call given in the table. TRBV21-1 is a listed pseudogene. The CDR3 is 16 amino acids. The CDR3 reads CASSKASGGATDTQYF. CDR3 nucleotides: TGTGCCAGCAGCAAAGCGAGCGGGGGGGCGACAGATACGCAGTATTTT.

This clonotype was recorded a few times. The CDR3 region is CASSLAGAGTDTQYF. In DNA form, the CDR3 reads TGTGCCAGCAGCTTGGCTGGGGCTGGCACAGATACGCAGTATTTT. V is TRBV5-4 and J is TRBJ2-3, with a weak D call TRBD1 (5 bases). Trimming cost V 0 bases and J 1 base, with 9 bases left between them. Germline V gene lookup returns CDR1 SGHNT and CDR2 YYREEE (reference sequence). The CDR3 sequence is 15 residues long.

This chain uses TRBV6-2 or TRBV6-3 with TRBJ2-7; maybe TRBD1 (6 bases). CDR3 size: 15 residues. Germline CDR1 is MNHEY and CDR2 is SVGEGT. Trimming pared 1 base from V and 4 bases from J, leaving 14 bases between. The CDR3: CASSYFETGNYEQYF. The CDR3 DNA reads TGTGCCAGCAGTTACTTTGAGACAGGCAATTACGAGCAGTACTTC.

The chain links TRBV5-1 to TRBJ2-1; 7 nucleotides agree with TRBD1. CDR1 is SGHRS and CDR2 is YFSETQ in the germline V gene. V dropped 3 bases and J dropped 10; count of bases not matched to a gene: 10. The CDR3 consists of 14 residues. In DNA, the CDR3 is TGCGCCAGCAGCTCTCGCACAGGGGTTGACGAGCAGTTCTTC. Translated, it gives CASSSRTGVDEQFF.